The 15 T cell receptor beta chains given below trace back to one sample, sequenced in a study of cytomegalovirus exposure and HLA in healthy donors. A multiplex PCR was run with 60 Vbeta primers and 13 Jbeta primers. The protocol was immunoSEQ multiplex PCR, while the TCRdb copy is restricted to in-frame clones and leaves out a portion. Of some 190,000 clones in the sample, 75% to 85% were seen once. The sequenced sample consisted of PBMCs. The receptors here all came from a man in his late teens or twenties in good health and CMV-seronegative.

The V gene is TRBV11-1, the J gene TRBJ2-3, with a weak D call TRBD2 (6 bases). The CDR3 is made up of 19 amino acids. The germline gives CDR1 SGHAT, CDR2 FQDESV (reference sequence). V lost 2 bases to trimming and J lost 0 bases, with 21 bases between them. Here the CDR3 DNA reads TGTGCCAGCAGCTTATGGGGTTCCTTAGGTAGCGGCAGCACAGATACGCAGTATTTT. It yields the protein CASSLWGSLGSGSTDTQYF.

This chain links TRBV11-1 with TRBJ2-5; TRBD1 agrees at 8 bases. The CDR3 spans 14 residues. Germline CDR1 SGHAT, CDR2 FQDESV (reference sequence). The V and J ends lost 4 bases and 5 bases, in that order; junction bases with no gene match: 6. The CDR3 spells CASSWTGSEETQYF. The CDR3 region has the DNA TGTGCCAGCAGCTGGACAGGGTCAGAGGAGACCCAGTACTTC.

The chain carries TRBV9 and TRBJ1-5; TRBD1 aligns across 7 bases. The CDR3 spans 13 residues. V was pared by 3 bases and J by 7 bases, with 4 bases of the junction left unmatched. Germline-derived CDR1 and CDR2 are SGDLS and YYNGEE. CDR3 amino acids: CASSARTGQPQHF. The CDR3 DNA reads as TGTGCCAGCAGCGCCCGGACAGGACAGCCCCAGCATTTT.

This clone was seen a handful of times. V is TRBV10-3 and J is TRBJ1-2; D is uncertain. The germline V gene has CDR1 ENHRY and CDR2 SYGVKD. The CDR3 contains 14 residues. With 9 bases removed from V and 4 bases from J, the gap between germline ends came to 18 bases. The CDR3 region has the DNA TGTGCCATTCAAGGAGGGCGCGAGAGCTATGGCTACACCTTC. It encodes CAIQGGRESYGYTF.

The rearrangement uses TRBV2 and TRBJ2-6; maybe TRBD1 (6 bases). Germline values: CDR1 SNHLY, CDR2 FYNNEI. The V gene lost 7 bases and the J gene lost 6 bases, with 22 bases spanning the gap. This CDR3 has 17 residues. The CDR3 sequence: CASTGSGGGGLANVLTF. The CDR3 DNA follows: TGTGCCAGCACTGGATCGGGTGGGGGCGGCCTGGCCAACGTCCTGACTTTC.

The rearrangement links TRBV5-1 to TRBJ1-1, with D unclear. The germline gives CDR1 SGHRS, CDR2 YFSETQ. The germline V and J ends were trimmed by 0 bases and 4 bases, with 7 bases remaining between them. The CDR3 runs to 13 residues. CDR3 amino acids: CASSLARFTEAFF. The CDR3 region has the DNA TGCGCCAGCAGCTTGGCGAGGTTCACTGAAGCTTTCTTT. The full variable domain, completed using reference TRBV5-1 and TRBJ1-1, is KAGVTQTPRYLIKTRGQQVTLSCSPISGHRSVSWYQQTPGQGLQFLFEYFSETQRNKGNFPGRFSGRQFSNSRSEMNVSTLELGDSALYLCASSLARFTEAFFGQGTRLTVV.

The chain combines TRBV28 with TRBJ1-2, with D tentatively TRBD1 (6 bases). V lost 6 bases and J 4 bases, leaving 18 bases between the germline ends. The CDR3 totals 15 residues. The V gene's germline CDR1 is MDHEN and CDR2 SYDVKM. CDR3 amino acids: CASSQPQGFSYGYTF. The CDR3 nucleotides read TGTGCCAGCAGCCAGCCACAGGGTTTTAGCTATGGCTACACCTTC.

CDR3 sequence reads: CASSAGTGRTNYGYTF. DNA of the CDR3: TGTGCCAGCAGCGCCGGGACAGGGCGAACTAACTATGGCTACACCTTC. The chain carries TRBV5-4 and TRBJ1-2; 9 bases align to TRBD1. This CDR3 is built from 16 residues. Germline V gene sequence: CDR1 SGHNT, CDR2 YYREEE (reference sequence). V was pared by 4 bases and J by 0 bases, with 7 bases of the junction left unmatched. Looking up the rest from reference TRBV5-4 and TRBJ1-2 gives the full variable domain: ETGVTQSPTHLIKTRGQQVTLRCSSQSGHNTVSWYQQALGQGPQFIFQYYREEENGRGNFPPRFSGLQFPNYSSELNVNALELDDSALYLCASSAGTGRTNYGYTFGSGTRLTVV.

The CDR3 reads CASSLGRLAGLNTQYF. CDR3 bases: TGTGCCAGCAGCTTAGGTAGACTAGCGGGGCTCAATACGCAGTATTTT. V and J are TRBV13 and TRBJ2-3, with 11 nucleotides matching TRBD2. Germline CDR1 reads PRHDT; CDR2 reads FYEKMQ (reference sequence). The CDR3 has 16 amino acids. The V gene end was trimmed by 0 bases and the J gene end by 7 bases; junction bases not matched to a gene: 6.

Details on this clone: At the DNA level, this CDR3 is encoded by other sequences in the same sample as well. V gene TRBV5-1 combines with J gene TRBJ1-3, with D tentatively TRBD1 (5 bases). The CDR3 is made up of 15 amino acids. Deletions cut 0 bases from V and 4 bases from J, with 11 bases between. Germline V gene data show CDR1 as SGHRS and CDR2 as YFSETQ. The CDR3, as DNA: TGCGCCAGCAGCTTGGATCGGGGGTCGGGAAACACCATATATTTT. Residues: CASSLDRGSGNTIYF.

This chain uses TRBV5-8 with TRBJ1-1, with unresolved D. CDR3 length: 17 amino acids. Germline V gene lookup returns CDR1 SGHTS and CDR2 YDEGEE. Deletions cut 2 bases from V and 1 base from J, with 18 bases between. The CDR3 DNA is TGTGCCAGCAGCTTCTTGGGAGTGGGCTTCTGGAACACTGAAGCTTTCTTT. Translation gives CASSFLGVGFWNTEAFF. Based on the CDR3 plus reference TRBV5-8 and TRBJ1-1, the full variable domain is EAGVTQSPTHLIKTRGQQATLRCSPISGHTSVYWYQQALGLGLQFLLWYDEGEERNRGNFPPRFSGRQFPNYSSELNVNALELEDSALYLCASSFLGVGFWNTEAFFGQGTRLTVV.

The chain has TRBV28 and TRBJ1-2; 10 nucleotides align to TRBD1. After removal of 2 bases from V and 1 base from J, the junction contained 4 bases not matched to a gene. From germline, CDR1 is MDHEN and CDR2 SYDVKM. The CDR3 runs 16 residues. The CDR3 loop reads CASSLGGTGDNYGYTF. CDR3 DNA: TGTGCCAGCAGTTTAGGGGGGACAGGGGATAACTATGGCTACACCTTC.

The V gene is TRBV28, the J gene TRBJ1-1, with TRBD1 identical over 7 bases. The CDR3 runs to 15 residues. J lost 5 bases, V lost 7 bases, and 13 bases had no gene match. Per germline, CDR1 MDHEN and CDR2 SYDVKM. For the CDR3, the DNA is TGTGCCAGCAACCGCGACAAGACAGGGAATACTGAAGCTTTCTTT. Translating it yields CASNRDKTGNTEAFF.

The V call is TRBV19, the J call TRBJ2-3; D gene ambiguous. Germline V gene sequence: CDR1 LNHDA, CDR2 SQIVND (reference sequence). V was cut by 3 bases and J by 1 base, with 11 bases left in between. CDR3 length equals 15 residues. The CDR3 DNA sequence: TGTGCCAGTAGTATCTTCCTCGCGGGCACAGATACGCAGTATTTT. This sequence encodes CASSIFLAGTDTQYF.

The chain employs TRBV7-7 and TRBJ2-7; the D is unclear. This CDR3 comprises 11 residues. CDR1 is SSHAT, CDR2 FNYEAQ, per germline (reference sequence). The CDR3 sequence: CASPQANEQYF. Here the CDR3 DNA reads TGTGCTAGCCCCCAGGCCAACGAGCAGTACTTC.